This TCR beta chain came from a study of blood T cell repertoires in COVID-19. Looking at the study overall: The United States, Italy and Spain provided the acute and convalescent COVID-19 samples. The cDNA or gDNA used as material had been derived from T cells, B-cell-depleted T cells, or PBMCs.

This CDR3 contains 14 residues. V lost 4 bases and J 0 bases, leaving 6 bases between the germline ends. Germline CDR1 MDHEN, CDR2 SYDVKM. Using immunoSEQ multiplex PCR, the repertoire was profiled, and TCRdb retains in-frame clones only, with some absent. The sample contains about 74,000 clones, roughly four fifths of which appear only once. This receptor was obtained from a man aged 65-85 years with active or convalescent COVID-19. The V and J genes are TRBV28 and TRBJ2-2, with no clear D. Sample: peripheral blood. The CDR3 loop reads CASSSEPNTGELFF. CDR3 nucleotide sequence: TGTGCCAGCAGTTCTGAGCCGAACACCGGGGAGCTGTTTTTT.